Listed below are T cell receptor beta chains from one sample, sequenced in a study of cytomegalovirus exposure and HLA in healthy donors. Profiled with immunoSEQ multiplex PCR; TCRdb holds only in-frame clones, not every one. Here the sample spans approximately 150,000 clones, approximately 80% being singletons. The sample was PBMCs. These receptors were collected from a male donor in good health and CMV-seronegative. Both conserved end residues are part of each CDR3. A D gene is named only where the DNA matches it firmly. The listing skips clone size in some rows; elsewhere it reads once, few, many or a size class.

-	-	TRBV5-1	TRBJ2-1	CASSPPNYNEQFF	TGCGCCAGCAGCCCCCCCAACTACAATGAGCAGTTCTTC
TRBD1	-	TRBV28	TRBJ1-2	CASSSTPGQGRGYTF	TGTGCCAGCAGCTCTACTCCGGGACAGGGGAGGGGCTACACCTTC
-	-	TRBV5-1	TRBJ1-4	CASSLVQGTNEKLFF	TGCGCCAGCAGCTTGGTACAGGGAACTAATGAAAAACTGTTTTTT
-	-	TRBV29-1	TRBJ2-1	CSVEVVSYNEQFF	TGCAGCGTTGAAGTCGTCTCCTACAATGAGCAGTTCTTC
TRBD2	-	TRBV18	TRBJ2-2	CASSLISGANTGELFF	TGTGCCAGCTCACTAATTAGCGGGGCTAACACCGGGGAGCTGTTTTTT
TRBD1	few	TRBV30	TRBJ2-1	CAGDRDGTEQFF	TGTGCCGGCGACAGGGACGGGACTGAGCAGTTCTTC
-	-	TRBV11-2	TRBJ2-1	CASSLVVSSVPLYNEQFF	TGTGCCAGCAGCTTAGTGGTCTCTAGCGTTCCTCTTTACAATGAGCAGTTCTTC
-	-	TRBV19	TRBJ2-7	CASSTSGQIPYEQYF	TGTGCCAGTAGTACCTCCGGACAGATCCCCTACGAGCAGTACTTC
TRBD2	-	TRBV28	TRBJ2-7	CASLTSGVAGGGPYEQYF	TGTGCCAGCTTAACTAGCGGGGTGGCCGGGGGGGGGCCCTACGAGCAGTACTTC
-	-	TRBV27	TRBJ2-7	CASSSTRDTHYEQYF	TGTGCCAGCAGTTCGACCCGGGACACTCACTACGAGCAGTACTTC
TRBD1	-	TRBV11-3	TRBJ2-7	CASSVDRANEQYF	TGTGCCAGCAGCGTCGACAGGGCTAACGAGCAGTACTTC
-	once	TRBV2	TRBJ1-1	CASDRWDQRETEAFF	TGTGCCAGTGACAGGTGGGACCAAAGAGAGACTGAAGCTTTCTTT
-	-	TRBV2	TRBJ1-1	CASRFQVNTEAFF	TGTGCCAGCAGGTTCCAGGTGAACACTGAAGCTTTCTTT
TRBD2	-	TRBV6-6	TRBJ2-1	CASSLAGPSYNEQFF	TGTGCCAGCAGTTTAGCGGGCCCCTCCTACAATGAGCAGTTCTTC
TRBD1	-	TRBV4-1	TRBJ2-3	CASSPRQGVISDTQYF	TGCGCCAGCAGCCCCCGACAGGGGGTAATTTCAGATACGCAGTATTTT
-	-	TRBV28	TRBJ2-7	CASSDPGNGYYEQYF	TGTGCCAGCAGTGACCCGGGGAACGGCTACTACGAGCAGTACTTC
-	-	TRBV20-1	TRBJ2-7	CSAAKFYEQYF	TGCAGTGCCGCGAAATTCTACGAGCAGTACTTC
TRBD2	-	TRBV19	TRBJ2-3	CASSITSGSGYTQYF	TGTGCCAGTAGTATAACTAGCGGGAGTGGGTATACGCAGTATTTT
-	-	TRBV7-2	TRBJ2-3	CASSPQGGGYADTQYF	TGTGCCAGCAGCCCACAGGGGGGGGGATACGCAGATACGCAGTATTTT
-	-	TRBV5-4	TRBJ2-1	CASSTPTGPSYNEQFF	TGTGCCAGCAGTACTCCGACAGGACCCTCCTACAATGAGCAGTTCTTC
TRBD2	-	TRBV19	TRBJ2-4	CASRSGTSGADIQYF	TGTGCCAGTAGATCCGGGACTAGCGGGGCAGACATTCAGTACTTC
TRBD2	-	TRBV19	TRBJ2-1	CASSLGLADEQFF	TGTGCCAGTAGTCTCGGACTAGCGGATGAGCAGTTCTTC
-	-	TRBV28	TRBJ1-5	CASSLNLQPQHF	TGTGCCAGCAGTTTAAATCTCCAGCCCCAGCATTTT
-	once	TRBV10-3	TRBJ2-1	CAISEGGLNEQFF	TGTGCCATCAGTGAGGGCGGGCTCAATGAGCAGTTCTTC
-	-	TRBV5-1	TRBJ1-1	CASSTGNTEAFF	TGCGCCAGCAGCACCGGGAACACTGAAGCTTTCTTT